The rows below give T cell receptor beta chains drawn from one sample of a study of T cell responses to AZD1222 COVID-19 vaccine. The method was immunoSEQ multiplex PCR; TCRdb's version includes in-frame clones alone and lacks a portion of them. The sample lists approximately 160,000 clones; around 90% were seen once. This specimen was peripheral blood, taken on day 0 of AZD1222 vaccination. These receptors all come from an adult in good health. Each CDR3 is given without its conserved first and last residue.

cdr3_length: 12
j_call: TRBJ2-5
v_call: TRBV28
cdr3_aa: ASSLWGSQETQY

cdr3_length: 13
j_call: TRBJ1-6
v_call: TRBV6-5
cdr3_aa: ASSYSGTGGSPLH

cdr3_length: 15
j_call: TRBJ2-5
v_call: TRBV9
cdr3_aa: ASSGGTTSGPQETQY

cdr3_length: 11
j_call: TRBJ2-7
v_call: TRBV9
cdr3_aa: ASSPLSSSEQY

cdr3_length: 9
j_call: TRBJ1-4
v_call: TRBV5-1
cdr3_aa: ASSLGEKLF

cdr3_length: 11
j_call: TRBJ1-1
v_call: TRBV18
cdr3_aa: ASSDTLDTEAF

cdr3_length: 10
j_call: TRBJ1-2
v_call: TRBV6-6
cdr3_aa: ASSYDRPGYT

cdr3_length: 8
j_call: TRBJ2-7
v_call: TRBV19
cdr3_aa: ASGDYEQY

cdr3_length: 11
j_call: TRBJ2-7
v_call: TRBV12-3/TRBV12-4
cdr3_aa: ASRGQGAGEQY

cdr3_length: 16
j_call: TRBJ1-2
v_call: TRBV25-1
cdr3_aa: ASSDPSRGGSANYGYT